A few counts support the clone carrying this TCR beta chain. What it binds is unknown. The data stem from a study of OX40 agonist ivuxolimab in advanced cancers. Across the whole study: Among those enrolled, mean age was about 63 years (range 23 to 79) and 75% to 85% were male. There were three patients with partial responses, one having hepatocellular carcinoma and two cutaneous melanoma. Findings and limits, study-wide: Relative to CD4+ cells, CD8+ T cells on average had more expanded clones.

The V and J ends lost 4 bases and 7 bases respectively, with 17 bases between them. The CDR3 has 15 residues. The germline CDR1 and CDR2 sequences are ENHRY and SYGVKD. Sequencing was performed with immunoSEQ multiplex PCR; in TCRdb, only in-frame clones are kept and a portion is missing. The sample consists of fewer than 50,000 clones, roughly 90% of them appearing once. The sample here was CD4+ or CD8+ T cells sorted from blood, taken in a trial of the OX40 agonist ivuxolimab. The receptor's source is an adult with an advanced solid tumor such as melanoma, head and neck, liver or kidney cancer. The chain joins TRBV10-3 to TRBJ2-1, with D tentatively TRBD2 (6 bases). The CDR3, as DNA: TGTGCCATCAGTGGGCTAGCGCCAGCCGGTAATGAGCAGTTCTTC. It yields the protein CAISGLAPAGNEQFF.